Below are 17 T cell receptor beta chains sequenced from a single sample in a study of blood T cell repertoires in COVID-19. Only in-frame clones appear in the TCRdb table, and some are missing; sequencing was by immunoSEQ multiplex PCR. The sample has 110,000 to 150,000 clones, around 80% seen once. Sequenced input: peripheral blood. Receptor source: a woman between 50 and 59 years old with acute or convalescent COVID-19.

The chain links TRBV7-3 to TRBJ1-1, with 10 bases aligning to TRBD1. The J segment lost 0 bases and the V segment lost 0 bases, leaving 10 bases of the junction unmatched. This CDR3 region has 19 residues. CDR1 is SGHTA, CDR2 FQGTGA, per germline. This CDR3 is CASSLTTPGTGELNTEAFF. As DNA, the CDR3 is TGTGCCAGCAGCTTAACAACACCCGGGACAGGGGAATTGAACACTGAAGCTTTCTTT.

This clone was seen a single time. The chain couples TRBV6-5 to TRBJ1-4, with TRBD1 matching over 9 bases. The CDR3 consists of 14 residues. From germline, CDR1 is MNHEY and CDR2 SVGAGI. The trim removed 6 bases at V and 5 bases at J, leaving 4 bases unmatched. The CDR3 region is CASSTGQGNEKLFF. The CDR3 DNA sequence: TGTGCCAGCAGCACCGGACAGGGGAATGAAAAACTGTTTTTT.

This sequence joins TRBV4-1 and TRBJ1-4; maybe TRBD1 (5 bases). The CDR3 consists of 16 residues. CDR1 and CDR2 from the germline V gene are MGHRA and YSYEKL. V gave up 3 bases and J gave up 8 bases, with 19 bases separating them. CDR3 bases: TGCGCCAGCAGCCAGCCATCGGCGGGGGAACAGGAAAAACTGTTTTTT. Encoded protein: CASSQPSAGEQEKLFF.

This chain joins TRBV3-1 (or the pseudogene TRBV3-2) and TRBJ2-4; D not resolved. V lost 6 bases and J lost 1, with 13 bases in between. Germline CDR1 and CDR2: LGHDT and YNNKEL (reference sequence). The CDR3 runs 15 residues. The CDR3 loop reads CASSSTGGAKNIQYF. CDR3 in DNA: TGTGCCAGCAGTTCTACCGGTGGTGCCAAAAACATTCAGTACTTC.

This clone was seen only once. This sequence joins TRBV18 and TRBJ2-7; maybe TRBD2 (5 bases). CDR1 and CDR2 from the germline V gene are KGHSH and LQKENI. CDR3 length equals 13 residues. Trimming removed 3 bases from V and 3 bases from J, with 9 bases in between. CDR3 protein: CASSPGEGYEQYF. CDR3 coding DNA: TGTGCCAGCTCACCCGGTGAGGGCTACGAGCAGTACTTC.

The chain carries TRBV28 and TRBJ1-5; D possibly corresponds to TRBD1 (5 bases). CDR1 MDHEN and CDR2 SYDVKM come from the germline V gene. V gave up 3 bases and J gave up 15 bases, with 15 bases separating them. The CDR3 contains 12 residues. This CDR3 is CASSLVSGPRHF. CDR3 DNA sequence: TGTGCCAGCAGTTTGGTTTCAGGGCCTCGGCATTTT.

This CDR3 is CASSLDSGTEAFF. Written as DNA, the CDR3 is TGTGCCAGCAGCTTAGATTCAGGGACTGAAGCTTTCTTT. The V call is TRBV11-2, the J call TRBJ1-1; D might be TRBD1 (5 bases). Deletions cut 0 bases from V and 5 bases from J, with 7 bases between. CDR1 and CDR2 from the germline V gene are SGHAT and FQNNGV. There are 13 residues in the CDR3.

Concerning this clone: Other DNA sequences of this sample code for an identical CDR3. The chain is built from TRBV5-1 and TRBJ1-1; D not resolved. V lost 0 bases and J 1 base, leaving 4 bases between the germline ends. The CDR3 spans 13 residues. Germline V gene data show CDR1 as SGHRS and CDR2 as YFSETQ. CDR3 bases: TGCGCCAGCAGCTTGGACACGAACACTGAAGCTTTCTTT. Its protein product is CASSLDTNTEAFF.

The CDR3 region is CASSPLGTGKSSYNSPLHF. DNA for the CDR3: TGTGCCAGCAGCCCTCTAGGAACAGGGAAATCATCCTATAATTCACCCCTCCACTTT. This chain uses TRBV6-2 or TRBV6-3 with TRBJ1-6; D is perhaps TRBD1 (6 bases). The CDR3 sequence is 19 residues long. Looked up from germline, CDR1 is MNHEY and CDR2 is SVGEGT. Trimming left V 6 bases short and J 1 base short, with 22 bases between.

A few counts support this clone. The chain carries TRBV9 and TRBJ1-2, with TRBD1 matching 8 bases. The CDR3 totals 16 residues. Germline values: CDR1 SGDLS, CDR2 YYNGEE. The ends lost 3 bases at V and 3 bases at J; junction bases unmatched: 10. CDR3 sequence reads: CASSETSRGPDYGYTF. CDR3 nucleotide sequence: TGTGCCAGCAGCGAAACGTCCAGGGGGCCCGACTATGGCTACACCTTC.

V usage is TRBV18 and J usage is TRBJ1-1; D is perhaps TRBD1 (5 bases). V was pared by 6 bases and J by 4 bases, with 9 bases between. Germline values: CDR1 KGHSH, CDR2 LQKENI. The CDR3 extends over 12 amino acids. This chain's CDR3 is CASSGRGTEAFF. CDR3 DNA sequence: TGTGCCAGCTCCGGGAGGGGCACTGAAGCTTTCTTT.

The chain links TRBV6-5 to TRBJ2-1, with 8 bases fitting TRBD2. The CDR3 contains 14 residues. Per the germline V gene, CDR1 is MNHEY and CDR2 is SVGAGI. V shed 7 bases, J shed 9 bases, and the junction held 11 bases outside the gene matches. This CDR3 is CASTLSGGISEQFF. CDR3 in DNA: TGTGCCAGCACATTAAGCGGGGGAATCAGTGAGCAGTTCTTC.

This clone has just a few counts. This chain connects TRBV2 to TRBJ2-1; 7 bases match TRBD2. The germline CDR1 and CDR2 sequences are SNHLY and FYNNEI. CDR3 length: 13 amino acids. V shed 3 bases and J 8 bases; nucleotides not matched to a gene: 4. The chain's CDR3 is CASSEASGYEQFF. DNA of the CDR3: TGTGCCAGCAGTGAGGCTAGCGGTTATGAGCAGTTCTTC.

V and J are TRBV7-6 and TRBJ2-5; 9 bases align to TRBD1. Looked up from germline, CDR1 is SGHVS and CDR2 is FNYEAQ. Unmatched junction bases numbered 7, after V lost 1 base and J lost 4 bases. CDR3 length: 16 residues. This chain's CDR3 is CASSLEAGQGRETQYF. Here the CDR3 DNA reads TGTGCCAGCAGCTTAGAGGCGGGACAGGGCCGAGAGACCCAGTACTTC.

The chain links TRBV10-3 to TRBJ2-2; D gene unclear. The V gene's germline CDR1 is ENHRY and CDR2 SYGVKD. The V end lost 0 bases, the J end lost 5 bases, and 4 bases lay between the germline ends. The CDR3 totals 13 residues. This chain's CDR3 is CAISESQTGELFF. The CDR3 coding sequence is TGTGCCATCAGTGAGTCCCAGACCGGGGAGCTGTTTTTT.

This rearrangement joins TRBV3-1 (or the pseudogene TRBV3-2) to TRBJ2-1; TRBD2 might be the D (6 bases). Germline assignment: CDR1 LGHDT and CDR2 YNNKEL (reference sequence). Trimming shortened V by 4 bases and J by 3 bases, and 13 bases separated the two germline ends. The CDR3 is 15 residues long. The CDR3 nucleotides read TGTGCCAGCAGCCCGACGATGGGGGGCTACAATGAGCAGTTCTTC. This encodes CASSPTMGGYNEQFF.

This clone showed up just once. The chain has TRBV27 and TRBJ2-7, with 8 positions matching TRBD1. There are 14 residues in the CDR3. Unmatched junction bases numbered 10, after V lost 6 bases and J lost 6 bases. Germline V lookup: CDR1 MNHEY, CDR2 SMNVEV (reference sequence). CDR3 DNA sequence: TGTGCCAGCAGGGGTACAGACAGGGGTCCCGAGCAGTACTTC. It is translated as CASRGTDRGPEQYF.